The rows below give T cell receptor beta chains drawn from one sample of a study of CD8 T cells in Susac syndrome. TCRdb re-called the immunoSEQ multiplex PCR reads with MiXCR, one entry per CDR3 protein. This table holds over 150,000 distinct CDR3 sequences, 90% to 95% found once. Source material: CD4+ T cells from PBMCs. The receptors originated from a human donor with Susac syndrome. Both conserved end residues are part of each CDR3. A D gene is named only where the DNA matches it firmly. Size tells how often a clone was seen (once, few, many) or the class of an expanded clone, and some rows leave it out.

D gene	J gene	V gene	clone size	CDR3 DNA	CDR3 protein
-	TRBJ1-1	TRBV30	few	TGTGCCTGGAGTGTTGAGGGTGACACTGAAGCTTTCTTT	CAWSVEGDTEAFF
-	TRBJ1-2	TRBV4-1	-	TGCGCCAGCAGCCTCAACGTAGGGGATGGCTACACCTTC	CASSLNVGDGYTF
TRBD1	TRBJ2-7	TRBV6-2/TRBV6-3	-	TGTGCCAGCAGCTACCGGGACAGCTCCTACGAGCAGTACTTC	CASSYRDSSYEQYF
-	TRBJ1-1	TRBV18	few	TGTGCCAGCTCACCTGACAGGCGAAACACTGAAGCTTTCTTT	CASSPDRRNTEAFF
TRBD1	TRBJ1-1	TRBV7-2	once	TGTGCCAGCAGCGCGATGACAGGGGGCAGAGCTTTCTTT	CASSAMTGGRAFF
-	TRBJ1-2	TRBV5-4	-	TGTGCCAGCAGCCCCTCGACAGAGAACTATGGCTACACCTTC	CASSPSTENYGYTF
TRBD2	TRBJ2-1	TRBV24-1	-	TGTGCCACCAGTGAGGCTAGCGGGGGGGACTACAATGAGCAGTTCTTC	CATSEASGGDYNEQFF
-	TRBJ1-1	TRBV27	-	TGTGCCAGCAGTTTCGTGGCAGGGACTGCTGAAGCTTTCTTT	CASSFVAGTAEAFF
-	TRBJ2-3	TRBV4-2	-	TGTGCCAGCAGCCAGGAGACTAGGGGCGGTGGATGGGGCACAGATACGCAGTATTTT	CASSQETRGGGWGTDTQYF
TRBD1	TRBJ2-2	TRBV2	few	TGTGCCAGCAGTCGGACAGGGAACACCGGGGAGCTGTTTTTT	CASSRTGNTGELFF
-	TRBJ2-1	TRBV3-1	-	TGTGCCAGCAGCCAAGCCTCTAACGGGGGTTACAATGAGCAGTTCTTC	CASSQASNGGYNEQFF
-	TRBJ2-1	TRBV7-2	-	TGTGCCAGCAGCCACGGCCTCGGGGATGAGCAGTTCTTC	CASSHGLGDEQFF
-	TRBJ2-5	TRBV4-2	-	TGTGCCAGCAGCCAAGATTTAGGGCCTTACCAAGAGACCCAGTACTTC	CASSQDLGPYQETQYF
-	TRBJ2-5	TRBV27	-	TGTGCCAGCAGTTTAGGTTTGGGGGAGACCCAGTACTTC	CASSLGLGETQYF
-	TRBJ1-5	TRBV20-1	-	TGCAGTGCCAGAGGGGACCCACATCAGCCCCAGCATTTT	CSARGDPHQPQHF
-	TRBJ1-2	TRBV14	-	TGTGCCAGCAGCCAAGAAGGGCCCTGGGGCTATGGCTACACCTTC	CASSQEGPWGYGYTF
TRBD1	TRBJ1-2	TRBV20-1	once	TGCAGTGCCCTCCACAGGGGGCGATTAGGTGGCTACACCTTC	CSALHRGRLGGYTF